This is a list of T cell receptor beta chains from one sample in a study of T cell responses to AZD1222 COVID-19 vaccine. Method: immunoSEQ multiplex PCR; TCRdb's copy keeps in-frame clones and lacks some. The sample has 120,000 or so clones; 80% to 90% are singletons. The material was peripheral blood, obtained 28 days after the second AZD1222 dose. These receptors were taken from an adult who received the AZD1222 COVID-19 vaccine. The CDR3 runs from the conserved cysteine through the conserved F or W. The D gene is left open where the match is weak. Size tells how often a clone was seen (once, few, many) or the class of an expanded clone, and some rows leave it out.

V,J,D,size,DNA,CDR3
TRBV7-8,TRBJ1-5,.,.,TGTGCCAGCAGCTTCACAGGGAGCTTTGGCAATCAGCCCCAGCATTTT,CASSFTGSFGNQPQHF
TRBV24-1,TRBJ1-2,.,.,TGTGCCACCAGTGATTTGACGGGCTATGGCTACACCTTC,CATSDLTGYGYTF
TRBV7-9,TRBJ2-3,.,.,TGTGCCAGCAGCCCCTACTCAGATACGCAGTATTTT,CASSPYSDTQYF
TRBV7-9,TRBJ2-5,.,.,TGTGCCAGCAGCTGGAGAGAGACCCAGTACTTC,CASSWRETQYF
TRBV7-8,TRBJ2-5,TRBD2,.,TGTGCCAGCAGCTTAGCTGGACTAGCGGGGGTCCAAGAGACCCAGTACTTC,CASSLAGLAGVQETQYF
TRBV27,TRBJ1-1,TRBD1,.,TGTGCCAGCAGTGCCGGACAGGGGCGTATGAACACTGAAGCTTTCTTT,CASSAGQGRMNTEAFF
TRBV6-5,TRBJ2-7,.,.,TGTGCCAGCAGTCCCTCGGGGATCTACGAGCAGTACTTC,CASSPSGIYEQYF
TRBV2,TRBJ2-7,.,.,TGTGCCAGCAGTGAAGCGCGTCAGGTCCGTCCCTACGAGCAGTACTTC,CASSEARQVRPYEQYF
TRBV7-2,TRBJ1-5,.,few,TGTGCCAGCAGCCCCCTCAGGGGCAGCAATCAGCCCCAGCATTTT,CASSPLRGSNQPQHF
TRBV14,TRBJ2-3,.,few,TGTGCCAGCAGCCAAGACCATCGGGCGCCTAGCACAGATACGCAGTATTTT,CASSQDHRAPSTDTQYF
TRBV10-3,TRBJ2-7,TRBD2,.,TGTGCCATCAGGACTAGCTCCTCCTACGAGCAGTACTTC,CAIRTSSSYEQYF
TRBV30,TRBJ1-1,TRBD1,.,TGTGCCTGGAGTAGGGACAGAGTTAAAGCTTTCTTT,CAWSRDRVKAFF
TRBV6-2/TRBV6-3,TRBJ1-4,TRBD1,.,TGTGCCAGCAGTTACGACCAGACAGGGATGGGGGAAAAACTGTTTTTT,CASSYDQTGMGEKLFF
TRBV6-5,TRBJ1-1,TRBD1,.,TGTGCCAGCAGTTTCATACAGGGGACCGTCACTGAAGCTTTCTTT,CASSFIQGTVTEAFF
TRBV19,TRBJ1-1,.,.,TGTGCCAGTAGTCAAGGTGGGGGACGGCCGAACACTGAAGCTTTCTTT,CASSQGGGRPNTEAFF
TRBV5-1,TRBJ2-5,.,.,TGCGCCAGCAGCTTGGCCGAGGGGGGTTGGGAGACCCAGTACTTC,CASSLAEGGWETQYF
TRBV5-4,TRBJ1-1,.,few,TGTGCCAGCAGCTTGGTGGTGGGGAAGAACACTGAAGCTTTCTTT,CASSLVVGKNTEAFF
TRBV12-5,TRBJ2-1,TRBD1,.,TGTGCTAGTGGTTTGCCACGACAGGGACACAATGAGCAGTTCTTC,CASGLPRQGHNEQFF
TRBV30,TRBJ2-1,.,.,TGTGCCTGGTCATCTAGCGATGAGCAGTTCTTC,CAWSSSDEQFF
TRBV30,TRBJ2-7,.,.,TGTGCCTGGAGTGGGGGACGATTACTTTACGAGCAGTACTTC,CAWSGGRLLYEQYF
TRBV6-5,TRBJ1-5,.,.,TGTGCCAGCAGTTTCCTTATGAGGGGAGGTCAGCCCCAGCATTTT,CASSFLMRGGQPQHF
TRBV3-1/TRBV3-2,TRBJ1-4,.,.,TGTGCCAGCAGCCAAGATGAGGGGGATGAAAAACTGTTTTTT,CASSQDEGDEKLFF
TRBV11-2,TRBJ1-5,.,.,TGTGCCAGCAGCTTAGATAATCAGCCCCAGCATTTT,CASSLDNQPQHF
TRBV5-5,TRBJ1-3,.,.,TGTGCCAGCAGCTTTTTACAGGGTTGGGTGAGCGGCTCTGGAAACACCATATATTTT,CASSFLQGWVSGSGNTIYF
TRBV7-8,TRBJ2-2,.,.,TGTGCCAGCAGCCGGGATGGTTCCGGGGAGCTGTTTTTT,CASSRDGSGELFF
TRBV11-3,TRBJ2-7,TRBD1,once,TGTGCCAGCAGCCCGGGGACAGGGAGCCATCCCTACGAGCAGTACTTC,CASSPGTGSHPYEQYF
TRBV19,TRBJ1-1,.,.,TGTGCCAGTAGCCTAGGACGTAGTGAAGCTTTCTTT,CASSLGRSEAFF
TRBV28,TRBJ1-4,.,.,TGTGCCAGCAGGGGGGAGTCCCTAAAACTGTTTTTT,CASRGESLKLFF
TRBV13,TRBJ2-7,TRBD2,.,TGTGCCAGCAGCTTAGGGACTAGCGGGAGGGGAACCTACGAGCAGTACTTC,CASSLGTSGRGTYEQYF
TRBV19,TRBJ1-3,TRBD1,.,TGTGCCAGTAGTTTACAAACAGGGGAGTCTACTGGAAACACCATATATTTT,CASSLQTGESTGNTIYF
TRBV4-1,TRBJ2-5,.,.,TGCGCCAGCAGCCAAGTCTCGGGCAGGGTCAGGAAAGAAGAGACCCAGTACTTC,CASSQVSGRVRKEETQYF
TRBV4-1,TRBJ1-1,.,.,TGCGCCAGCAGCCAGACAGGTAAAGCTTTCTTT,CASSQTGKAFF
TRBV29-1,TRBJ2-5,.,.,TGCAGCGTTGAAGGCAGTTTGTGGGGAGAGACCCAGTACTTC,CSVEGSLWGETQYF
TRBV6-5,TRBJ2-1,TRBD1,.,TGTGCCAGCAGTTACTGGACAGGGGCTGAGCAGTTCTTC,CASSYWTGAEQFF
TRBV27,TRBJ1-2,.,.,TGTGCCAGCAGTCCCGTTGGCAACTATGGCTACACCTTC,CASSPVGNYGYTF
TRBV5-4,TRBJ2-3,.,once,TGTGCCAGCAGCTTATCCGGATTCACAGATACGCAGTATTTT,CASSLSGFTDTQYF
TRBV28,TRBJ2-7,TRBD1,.,TGTGCCAGCAGTGCGGGACAGGAGCCCTACGAGCAGTACTTC,CASSAGQEPYEQYF
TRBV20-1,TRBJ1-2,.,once,TGCAGTGCTAGTCAGGTCCATGGCTACACCTTC,CSASQVHGYTF
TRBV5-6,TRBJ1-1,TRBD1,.,TGTGCCAGCAGCTCAGGGGGCCTCACTGAAGCTTTCTTT,CASSSGGLTEAFF
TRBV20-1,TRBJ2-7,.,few,TGCAGTGCTAGTATTCGGGGTTCCTACGAGCAGTACTTC,CSASIRGSYEQYF
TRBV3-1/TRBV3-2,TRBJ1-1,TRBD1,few,TGTGCCAGCAGCCACGGGACAGATCGACCGAACACTGAAGCTTTCTTT,CASSHGTDRPNTEAFF
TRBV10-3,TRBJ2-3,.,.,TGTGCCATCAGTCCCGAGGGGGGGGGAGATACGCAGTATTTT,CAISPEGGGDTQYF
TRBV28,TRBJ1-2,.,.,TGTGCCAGCAGTTTGGTGTCCGGGGCTAACTATGGCTACACCTTC,CASSLVSGANYGYTF
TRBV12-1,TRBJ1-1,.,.,TGTGCCAGCACCAGGGGGATGAACACTGAAGCTTTCTTT,CASTRGMNTEAFF